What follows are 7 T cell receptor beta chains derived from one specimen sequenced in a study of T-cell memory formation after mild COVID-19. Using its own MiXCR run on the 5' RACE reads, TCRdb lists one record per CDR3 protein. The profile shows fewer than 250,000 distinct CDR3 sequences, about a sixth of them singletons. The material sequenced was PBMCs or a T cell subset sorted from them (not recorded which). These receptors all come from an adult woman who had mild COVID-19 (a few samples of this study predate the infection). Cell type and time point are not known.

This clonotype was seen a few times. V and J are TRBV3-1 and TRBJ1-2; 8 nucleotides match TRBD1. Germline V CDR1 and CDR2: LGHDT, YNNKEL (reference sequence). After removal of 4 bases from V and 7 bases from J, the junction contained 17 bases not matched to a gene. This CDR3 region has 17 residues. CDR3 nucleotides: TGTGCCAGCAGCCCAAGGGTGGCCGGACAGGGATTTTCTGGCTACACCTTC. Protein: CASSPRVAGQGFSGYTF.

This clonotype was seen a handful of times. CDR3 nucleotides: TGTGCCATCAGTCCTGGACTAGCGGGAGGATGGCAGTTCTTC. Encoded protein: CAISPGLAGGWQFF. V is TRBV10-3 and J is TRBJ2-1; 14 bases are shared with TRBD2. Germline V gene sequence: CDR1 ENHRY, CDR2 SYGVKD. This CDR3 contains 14 residues. Trimming removed 5 bases from V and 12 bases from J; junction bases left unmatched: 6.

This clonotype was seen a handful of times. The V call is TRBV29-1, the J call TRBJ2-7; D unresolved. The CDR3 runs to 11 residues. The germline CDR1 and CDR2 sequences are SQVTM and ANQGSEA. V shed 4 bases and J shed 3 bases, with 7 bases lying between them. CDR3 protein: CSVVVSYEQYF. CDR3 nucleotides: TGCAGCGTTGTGGTCAGCTACGAGCAGTACTTC.

This CDR3 reads CASRRRTALGDEQFF. CDR3 DNA sequence: TGTGCCAGCAGACGTCGGACAGCCCTAGGAGATGAGCAGTTCTTC. This sequence joins TRBV12-3 or TRBV12-4 and TRBJ2-1; TRBD1 might be the D (6 bases). The CDR3 covers 15 residues. Trimming removed 6 bases from V and 8 bases from J, with 20 bases in between.

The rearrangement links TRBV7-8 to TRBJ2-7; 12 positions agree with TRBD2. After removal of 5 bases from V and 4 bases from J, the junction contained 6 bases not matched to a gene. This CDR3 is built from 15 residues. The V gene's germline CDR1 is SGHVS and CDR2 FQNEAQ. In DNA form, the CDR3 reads TGTGCCAGCAGCAAAGGGACTAGCGGGCAATACGAGCAGTACTTC. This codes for CASSKGTSGQYEQYF.

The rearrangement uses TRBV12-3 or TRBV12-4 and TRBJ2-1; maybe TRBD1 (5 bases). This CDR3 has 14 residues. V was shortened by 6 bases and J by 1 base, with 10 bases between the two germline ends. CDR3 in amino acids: CASRQGRSYNEQFF. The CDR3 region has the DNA TGTGCCAGCAGGCAGGGTAGGTCCTACAATGAGCAGTTCTTC.

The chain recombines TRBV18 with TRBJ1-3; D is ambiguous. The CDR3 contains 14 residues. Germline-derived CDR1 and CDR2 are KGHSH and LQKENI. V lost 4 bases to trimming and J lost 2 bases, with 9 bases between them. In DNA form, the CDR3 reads TGTGCCAGCTCACAGTTGGATACTGGAAACACCATATATTTT. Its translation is CASSQLDTGNTIYF.